The entry below gives a single TCR beta chain sequence along with its context. Its antigen is not identified. The sample originates from a study of cytomegalovirus exposure and HLA in healthy donors. About the research overall: Most genotyped donors, over 70% of 300 to 400, had Caucasian-associated genetic ancestry. The study, taken as a whole, reports: Investigators reported 150 to 200 TCR beta chains as tied to cytomegalovirus. In a later analysis, a missense DCLRE1C variant was linked to TCR beta V- and J-gene trimming.

This CDR3 has 14 residues. Germline V gene lookup returns CDR1 SGDLS and CDR2 YYNGEE. Trimming shortened V by 3 bases and J by 1 base, and 10 bases separated the two germline ends. Primers: 60 Vbeta forward and 13 Jbeta reverse. Here immunoSEQ multiplex PCR was the method, and the copy in TCRdb shows in-frame clones only, minus some. The sample shows 100,000 to 150,000 clones, roughly 62% of them seen only once. The source of this sequence is a man aged 25-45 years in good health and CMV-seropositive. Sequences were obtained from PBMCs. The chain uses TRBV9 and TRBJ1-1, with D uncertain. Here the CDR3 reads CASSALTANTEAFF. In nucleotides, the CDR3 is TGTGCCAGCAGCGCGTTAACAGCGAACACTGAAGCTTTCTTT.